This T cell receptor (beta chain) stems from a study of CD8 T cells in ankylosing spondylitis. General study points: Reports say disease-linked clones showed up significantly more in matched ankylosing spondylitis synovial fluid.

TCRdb reprocessed the 5' RACE reads with MiXCR, giving one entry per CDR3 protein. The data hold some 140,000 distinct CDR3 sequences, with roughly 8.3% observed a single time. Points on this clonotype: The antigen remains undetermined.

The CDR3 is made up of 16 amino acids. Germline V gives CDR1 SEHNR, CDR2 FQNEAQ (reference sequence). The germline V and J ends were trimmed by 5 bases and 3 bases, with 17 bases remaining between them. Sequenced: synovial fluid, either unsorted or a sorted T cell fraction (not recorded which). The rearrangement joins TRBV7-9 to TRBJ2-1; no reliable D call. The clonotype was recovered from a male donor with ankylosing spondylitis. The CDR3 DNA sequence: TGTGCCAGCAGCGGAACGCAGGTAACCTACTACAATGAGCAGTTCTTC. Its translation is CASSGTQVTYYNEQFF.